This T cell receptor beta chain was identified during a study of beta chain features in type 1 diabetes (dated by TCRdb to the late 2010s). As for the study more broadly: Patients and healthy donors did not differ in mean age, gender distribution, total cell number or subset yield. Naive and central memory subsets were obtained from all 30 or so donors, but regulatory and stem cell-like memory subsets were isolated from only 8 patients and about 8 healthy donors. The study compared TCRB repertoires of sorted circulating CD4+ T cell subsets between recently diagnosed type 1 diabetes patients and matched healthy donors. Across all samples, some 99 million sorted cells were examined, and cell number per subset correlated strongly with RNA yield. Summary of the overall study and its limitations: Because cDNA was sequenced instead of genomic DNA, activated cells with high expression could be over-represented, although the groups did not differ in activation or CD3 levels. HLA sub-analyses involved small numbers of individuals, so any influence of HLA type on TCRB rearrangement remained unresolved. PCR may preferentially amplify shorter templates, but because patient and control samples were amplified and corrected together, any resulting skew would affect both groups equally. Naive, central memory and regulatory TCRB repertoires appeared more similar among patients than among healthy donors. In all four CD4+ subsets, TCRB CDR3 length was moderately but significantly shorter in type 1 diabetes patients. At VDJ recombination sites, type 1 diabetes patients had fewer insertions and more deleted nucleotides, which implies abnormalities in thymic rearrangement.

A single peripheral blood draw of around 0.11 L on average was collected from each donor into heparinised tubes. A BD FACSAria II was used to sort naive, central memory, regulatory and stem cell-like memory CD4+ T cells with a panel that included CD45RO, CCR7, CD25, CD127, CD95 and CD27. All sorted populations exceeded 95% purity. PBMCs were isolated immediately by Lymphoprep density gradient centrifugation and stained directly without culture. So that batch effects would be minimized, each experiment stained and sorted samples in pairs, pairing one healthy donor with one patient. CDR3 length: 11 amino acids, cysteine to phenylalanine. This entry keeps only the CDR3 DNA: 33 bases, framed from base 1. Between the V and J ends, shortened by 3 bases and 6 bases respectively, the junction contains 4 bases. The germline V gene sets CDR1 to MNHNS and CDR2 to SASEGT. This clone was seen a few times. Which antigen it targets is not known. Base qualities are not at hand, and no much larger clone is one base apart.

The High Capacity cDNA Reverse Transcription Kit was used to reverse transcribe all of the isolated RNA, meaning that expressed TCRB transcripts were what got sequenced. Naive, central memory and regulatory T cell samples underwent deep immunoSEQ sequencing, averaging approximately 3.3 million total reads per sample. Sorted cells were lysed in RLT buffer, and RNA was extracted using DNase-treated RNeasy Micro or Mini kits according to cell number. Each cell subset was processed separately to prevent cross-contamination, with patient and healthy donor samples processed together. The immunoSEQ multiplex PCR was used to amplify TCRB sequences from cDNA, generating 87-bp fragments that spanned the CDR3 region. The amplicons were sequenced using the Illumina HiSeq platform. Regarding the original processing steps: PCR bias was computationally corrected using synthetic template baselines, reads within Hamming distance 2 were collapsed, and singletons that could not be merged were discarded. Reads were aligned to IMGT to assign V, D and J genes, CDR3 length, and insertions or deletions at six rearrangement sites. Within each subset, clonotype counts were normalized to sorted cell number, after which true diversity and Gini coefficients were computed with the tcR R package. The overlap coefficient, calculated on TCRB nucleotide sequences, was used to quantify repertoire sharing. Out-of-frame TCRB sequences from naive cells were analyzed as a proxy for the pre-selection repertoire. The table was pulled from immuneACCESS by TCRdb, which kept in-frame rearrangements only. Such tables lose some clones; where checked, under half of the loss comes from unresolved V genes, and the rest has no known cause. Clone size and the V and J calls come from that table; the DNA yielded D and trimming. The sample records 300,000 to 350,000 clones, about 14% of which are singletons. The ten largest clones add up to over 0.014% of the sample.

The rearrangement joined TRBV6-1 to TRBJ2-3; no D gene can be assigned with confidence. The sequence was obtained from a woman in her late teens or twenties with type 1 diabetes. The sample consisted of naive CD4+ T cells from blood. The cell subset or site label, read with the paper, signifies: true naive CD4+ T cells. DNA sequence: TGTGCCAGCAGTGACTTCGATACGCAGTATTTT. Its translation is CASSDFDTQYF.